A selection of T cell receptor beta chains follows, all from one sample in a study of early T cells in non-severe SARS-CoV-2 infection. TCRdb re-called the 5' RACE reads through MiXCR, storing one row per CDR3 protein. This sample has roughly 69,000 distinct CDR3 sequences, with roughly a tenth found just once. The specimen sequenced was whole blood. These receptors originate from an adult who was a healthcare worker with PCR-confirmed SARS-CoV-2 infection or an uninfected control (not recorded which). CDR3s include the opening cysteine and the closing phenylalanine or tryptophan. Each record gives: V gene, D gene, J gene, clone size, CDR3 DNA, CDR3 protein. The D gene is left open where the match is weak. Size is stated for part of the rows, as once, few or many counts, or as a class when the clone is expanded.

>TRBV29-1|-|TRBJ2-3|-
TGCAGCGTTGAAGGGGGGGATACGCAGTATTTT
CSVEGGDTQYF
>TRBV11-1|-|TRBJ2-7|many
TGTGCCAGCAGCCCAACTCGACCTGGCTACGAGCAGTACTTC
CASSPTRPGYEQYF
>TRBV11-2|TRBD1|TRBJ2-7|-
TGTGCCAGCAGCCACTTGGACAGGGCTTACTTC
CASSHLDRAYF
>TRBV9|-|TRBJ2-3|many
TGTGCCAGCAGTGTCTACTTGGGGAGCGGCGCAGATACGCAGTATTTT
CASSVYLGSGADTQYF
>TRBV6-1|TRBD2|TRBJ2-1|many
TGTGCCAGCAGCCCGACACTAGCGGGGGACTACAATGAGCAGTTCTTC
CASSPTLAGDYNEQFF
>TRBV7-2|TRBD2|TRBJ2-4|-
TGTGCCAGCAGCTGGGCTAGCGGCAAAAACATTCAGTACTTC
CASSWASGKNIQYF
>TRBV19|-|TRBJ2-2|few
TGTGCCAGTAGTATATTAGAGAGCTCCGGGGAGCTGTTTTTT
CASSILESSGELFF
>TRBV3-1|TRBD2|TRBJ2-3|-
TGTGCCAGCAGCTCGGGACTAGTAGTAACAGATACGCAGTATTTT
CASSSGLVVTDTQYF
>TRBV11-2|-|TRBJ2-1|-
TGTGCCAGCAGCTTGGGGGACATTGACCCCTACAATGAGCAGTTCTTC
CASSLGDIDPYNEQFF
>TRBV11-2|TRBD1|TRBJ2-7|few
TGTGCCAGCAGCTTTGGACAGGGCCACGAGCAGTACTTC
CASSFGQGHEQYF
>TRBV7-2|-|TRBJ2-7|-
TGTGCCAGCAGTAATCTCTACGAGCAGTACTTC
CASSNLYEQYF
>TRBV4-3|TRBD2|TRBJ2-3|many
TGCGCCAGCAGCCTTCAAGGGCGGACTAGCGGGGCTGATACGCAGTATTTT
CASSLQGRTSGADTQYF
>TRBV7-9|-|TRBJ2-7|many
TGTGCCAGCAGCACTCAAACCCAGGCCTACGAGCAGTACTTC
CASSTQTQAYEQYF
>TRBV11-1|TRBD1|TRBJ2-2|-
TGTGCCAGCAGTCCGGGACAGGGAAGTTCTGGGGGCACCGGGGAGCTGTTTTTT
CASSPGQGSSGGTGELFF
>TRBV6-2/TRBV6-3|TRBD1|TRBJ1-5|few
TGTGCCAGCAGTCTACCCCGGGACAGAGATCAGCCCCAGCATTTT
CASSLPRDRDQPQHF
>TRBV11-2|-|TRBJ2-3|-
TGTGCCAGCAGCTATTGGGCTAGGGCAGATACGCAGTATTTT
CASSYWARADTQYF
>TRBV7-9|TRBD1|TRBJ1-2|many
TGCGCCAGCAGCTTGGGACAGAACTATGGCTACACCTTC
CASSLGQNYGYTF
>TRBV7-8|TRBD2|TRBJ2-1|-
TGTGCCAGCAGCTTAGGTCCCCTAGCGGGAGGAGGTGAGCAGTTCTTC
CASSLGPLAGGGEQFF
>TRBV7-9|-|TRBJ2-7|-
TGTGCCAGCACCCTGGTAGCGGAGACCTACGAGCAGTACTTC
CASTLVAETYEQYF
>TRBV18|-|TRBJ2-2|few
TGTGCCAGCTCATCAACGGCGGCGAACACCGGGGAGCTGTTTTTT
CASSSTAANTGELFF
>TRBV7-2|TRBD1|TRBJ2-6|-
TGTGCCAGCAGCTTAGCGGGGCTACAGGGGGCTATAGGCCTGACTTTC
CASSLAGLQGAIGLTF
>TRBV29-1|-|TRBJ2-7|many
TGCAGCGCCGGAGCGGTTTACGAGCAGTACTTC
CSAGAVYEQYF
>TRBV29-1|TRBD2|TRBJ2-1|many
TGCAGCGTTGTGGATCGGGGGGGCAGCTCCTACAATGAGCAGTTCTTC
CSVVDRGGSSYNEQFF
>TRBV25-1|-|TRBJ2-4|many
TGTGCCAGCACCTCGTCTCTGGGCAAAAACATTCAGTACTTC
CASTSSLGKNIQYF
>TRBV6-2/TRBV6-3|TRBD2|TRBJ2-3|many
TGTGCCAGCAGCTCGACTAGCGCTAAGGGAGATACGCAGTATTTT
CASSSTSAKGDTQYF
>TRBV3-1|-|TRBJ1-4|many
TGTGCCAGCAGCCAAGGGGCCAGCCCCGAAAAACTGTTTTTT
CASSQGASPEKLFF
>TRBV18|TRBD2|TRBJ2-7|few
TGTGCCAGCTCACCCCCGGGGGAGGGTTTGGAGCAGTACTTC
CASSPPGEGLEQYF
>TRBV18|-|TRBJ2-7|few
TGTGCCAGCTCACCACCCGGACACGCAGCCTACGAGCAGTACTTC
CASSPPGHAAYEQYF
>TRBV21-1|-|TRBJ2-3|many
TGTGCCAGCAGCATTAAGCCTAGCACAGATACGCAGTATTTT
CASSIKPSTDTQYF
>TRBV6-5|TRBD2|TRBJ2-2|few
TGTGCCAGCAGAAGCGGGGGGGCCTTTCGGAACACCGGGGAGCTGTTTTTT
CASRSGGAFRNTGELFF
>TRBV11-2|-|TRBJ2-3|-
TGTGCCAGCAGCCGAGGACGAATTACGCAGTATTTT
CASSRGRITQYF
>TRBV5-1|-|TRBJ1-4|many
TGCGCCAGCAGCTTGGGACAGTTTAATGAAAAACTGTTTTTT
CASSLGQFNEKLFF
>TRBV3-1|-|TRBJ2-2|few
TGTGCCAGCAGCCAGAGATCGGTCCCGAACACCGGGGAGCTGTTTTTT
CASSQRSVPNTGELFF
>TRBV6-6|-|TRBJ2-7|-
TGTGCCAGCAGTTTCCCGGCTGGGGGTAATACCGAGCAGTACTTC
CASSFPAGGNTEQYF
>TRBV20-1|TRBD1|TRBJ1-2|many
TGCAGTGCCATCATATACTTCAGGGGGCAGGATTATGGCTACACCTTC
CSAIIYFRGQDYGYTF
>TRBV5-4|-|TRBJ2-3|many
TGTGCCAGCAGCCGACTAGAAAGCACAGATACGCAGTATTTT
CASSRLESTDTQYF
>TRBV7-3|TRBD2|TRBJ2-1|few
TGTGCCAGCAGCCCTCTAGCGGGGGTTCCCTACAATGAGCAGTTCTTC
CASSPLAGVPYNEQFF
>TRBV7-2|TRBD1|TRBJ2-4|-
TGTGCCAGCAGCCAAACAGGGGGCCTAGCCAAAAACATTCAGTACTTC
CASSQTGGLAKNIQYF
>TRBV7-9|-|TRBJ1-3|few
TGTGCCAGCAGCTTTTCTGTGGCTGGAAACACCATATATTTT
CASSFSVAGNTIYF
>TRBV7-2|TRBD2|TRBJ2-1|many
TGTGCCAGCAGACAAGGCGGCGGGGGGCTGTACAATGAGCAGTTCTTC
CASRQGGGGLYNEQFF
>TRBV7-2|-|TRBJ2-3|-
TGTGCCAGCAGCCGCTTCCGGGGGTCAAGCACAGATACGCAGTATTTT
CASSRFRGSSTDTQYF
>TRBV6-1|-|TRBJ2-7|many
TGTGCCAGCAATGCCATGGCCTACGAGCAGTACTTC
CASNAMAYEQYF
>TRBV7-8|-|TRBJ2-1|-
TGTGCCAGCAGCTTAGCGCGAACCCTCAATGAGCAGTTCTTC
CASSLARTLNEQFF
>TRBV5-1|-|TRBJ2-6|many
TGCGCCAGCAGCTTGTTAGGGGCTGGGGCCAACGTCCTGACTTTC
CASSLLGAGANVLTF
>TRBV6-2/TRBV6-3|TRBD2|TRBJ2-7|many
TGTGCCAGCAGGCGACTAGCGGGAGTTTCCTACGAGCAGTACTTC
CASRRLAGVSYEQYF
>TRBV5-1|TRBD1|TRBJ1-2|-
TGCGCCAGCAGCTTCAGGGGGCGCCCCCCTAACTATGGCTACACCTTC
CASSFRGRPPNYGYTF
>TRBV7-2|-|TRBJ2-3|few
TGTGCCAGCAGCCCAACCCCGGTGGCAGATACGCAGTATTTT
CASSPTPVADTQYF
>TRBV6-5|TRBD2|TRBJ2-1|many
TGTGCCAGCAGTTACCTGGGCGGGAGGGCCCATGAGCAGTTCTTC
CASSYLGGRAHEQFF
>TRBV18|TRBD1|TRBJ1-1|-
TGTGTCAGCTTCGAGGGGACAGGAAACACTGAAGCTTTCTTT
CVSFEGTGNTEAFF
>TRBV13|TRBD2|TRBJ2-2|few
TGTGCCAGCAGCTTAGGCGGCGGGAGCAGGAAGCTGTTTTTT
CASSLGGGSRKLFF
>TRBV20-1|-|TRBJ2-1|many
TGCAGTGCTAGAGATCTCGGCGGAAATGTTATCCTCTCCTACAATGAGCAGTTCTTC
CSARDLGGNVILSYNEQFF
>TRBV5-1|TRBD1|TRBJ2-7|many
TGCGCCAGCAGCTCCCCTACCGGGACAGTATCCTACGAGCAGTACTTC
CASSSPTGTVSYEQYF
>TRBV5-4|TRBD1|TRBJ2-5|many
TGTGCCAGCAGCATAAGAGGGGGCGGAGAGACCCAGTACTTC
CASSIRGGGETQYF
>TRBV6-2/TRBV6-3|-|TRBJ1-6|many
TGTGCCAGCAGTTCCAGGGAGATCGTGGGTTCACCCCTCCACTTT
CASSSREIVGSPLHF
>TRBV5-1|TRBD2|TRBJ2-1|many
TGCGCCAGCAGCTTGGAGGCCCTAGCGGGAGTCGTCAATGAGCAGTTCTTC
CASSLEALAGVVNEQFF